This T cell receptor beta chain was documented in a study of blood T cell repertoires in COVID-19. V shed 7 bases and J shed 10 bases, with 17 bases lying between them. The CDR3 has 14 residues. Germline V gene sequence: CDR1 MDHEN, CDR2 SYDVKM. Generated by immunoSEQ multiplex PCR, the TCRdb table keeps only in-frame clones and is missing some. The table lists 100,000 to 120,000 clones, 65% to 90% of them singletons. Sequenced: peripheral blood. This rearrangement joins TRBV28 to TRBJ1-6; weak D call: TRBD1 (5 bases). The clonotype was recovered from a middle-aged man with acute or convalescent COVID-19. This chain's CDR3 is CASTPGRVRSPLHF. The CDR3 DNA reads TGTGCCAGCACTCCCGGCAGGGTTCGGTCACCCCTCCACTTT.